This record concerns one T cell receptor beta chain sequence. The data derive from a study of blood T cell repertoires in COVID-19. A PCR-confirmed or clinician-diagnosed COVID-19 case had contacted exposed participants within 2 weeks of entry. The data were produced by immunoSEQ multiplex PCR, yet TCRdb's version contains in-frame clones alone and is incomplete. The data contain about 220,000 clones, around 90% of them singletons. Source material: PBMCs or T cells enriched from blood (not recorded which). This TCR came from a man in his thirties or forties who had been exposed to COVID-19.

This CDR3 is CASSLRGVKETQYF. The CDR3 region has the DNA TGTGCCAGCAGCTTAAGGGGGGTAAAAGAGACCCAGTACTTC. The genes are TRBV7-3 and TRBJ2-5; tentative D call: TRBD2 (6 bases). The CDR3 is 14 residues long. The germline CDR1 and CDR2 sequences are SGHTA and FQGTGA. With 1 base removed from V and 3 bases from J, the gap between germline ends came to 9 bases.